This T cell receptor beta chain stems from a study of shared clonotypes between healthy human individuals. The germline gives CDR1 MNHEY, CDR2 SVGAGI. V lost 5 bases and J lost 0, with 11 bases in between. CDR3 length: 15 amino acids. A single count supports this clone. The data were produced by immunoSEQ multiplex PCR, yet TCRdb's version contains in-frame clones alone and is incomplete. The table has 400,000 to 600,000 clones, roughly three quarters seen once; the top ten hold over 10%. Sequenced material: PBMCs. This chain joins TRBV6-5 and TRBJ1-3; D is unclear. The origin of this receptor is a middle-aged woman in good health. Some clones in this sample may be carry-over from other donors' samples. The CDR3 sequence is CASSPSGGSGNTIYF. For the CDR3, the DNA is TGTGCCAGCAGTCCCTCAGGAGGCTCTGGAAACACCATATATTTT.